The 9 T cell receptor beta chains below all came from one sample that was sequenced in a study of CD8+ T cells in alopecia areata. RNA extraction was followed by reverse transcription into cDNA, which acted as the sequencing template. Clones were sequenced by immunoSEQ multiplex PCR, and TCRdb holds only the in-frame ones, with some missing. The table lists about 110,000 clones, 65% to 85% of them singletons. This sample's treatment: oral pan-JAK inhibitor, 5-10 mg twice daily. The sequenced sample was CD8+ T cells sorted from blood, obtained at week 24, from a patient treated with tofacitinib. These receptors were collected from a human donor with alopecia areata.

This chain connects TRBV7-9 to TRBJ2-5; D gene ambiguous. Germline-derived CDR1 and CDR2 are SEHNR and FQNEAQ (reference sequence). V was trimmed by 10 bases and J by 1 base, leaving 10 bases between them. This CDR3 contains 12 residues. The CDR3 here is CATATLQETQYF. The CDR3 DNA follows: TGTGCCACCGCCACACTCCAAGAGACCCAGTACTTC.

The chain links TRBV29-1 to TRBJ1-2; the D is unclear. The V gene's germline CDR1 is SQVTM and CDR2 ANQGSEA. The CDR3 contains 11 residues. Deletions cut 4 bases from V and 2 bases from J, with 5 bases between. CDR3 coding DNA: TGCAGCGTTGCACAGAACTATGGCTACACCTTC. Protein sequence: CSVAQNYGYTF. Full variable domain (rest looked up from reference TRBV29-1 and TRBJ1-2): SAVISQKPSRDICQRGTSLTIQCQVDSQVTMMFWYRQQPGQSLTLIATANQGSEATYESGFVIDKFPISRPNLTFSTLTVSNMSPEDSSIYLCSVAQNYGYTFGSGTRLTVV.

CDR3 in amino acids: CASSLLSLAGGDNEQFF. The CDR3 bases are TGCGCCAGCAGCCTACTCTCACTAGCGGGGGGAGACAATGAGCAGTTCTTC. The chain uses TRBV5-1 and TRBJ2-1; TRBD2 matches 12 bases. Per the germline V gene, CDR1 is SGHRS and CDR2 is YFSETQ. V lost 4 bases and J lost 5; bases outside the gene matches: 10. The CDR3 consists of 17 residues.

The sample holds one count of this clone. The chain uses TRBV13 and TRBJ2-1; maybe TRBD2 (5 bases). Germline loops: CDR1 PRHDT, CDR2 FYEKMQ (reference sequence). This CDR3 region has 15 residues. V shed 0 bases and J shed 1 base, with 7 bases lying between them. The CDR3 DNA reads TGTGCCAGCAGCTTAGGGCGGGCTTCCTACAATGAGCAGTTCTTC. It yields the protein CASSLGRASYNEQFF.

The chain recombines TRBV2 with TRBJ1-2; tentatively, D is TRBD1 (5 bases). Germline loops: CDR1 SNHLY, CDR2 FYNNEI. The length of the CDR3 is 14 residues. Trimming removed 10 bases from V and 4 bases from J, with 19 bases in between. The DNA of the CDR3 is TGTGCCATCGGATTCTCCGCGGACATCTATGGCTACACCTTC. Translated: CAIGFSADIYGYTF.

This clone was seen a single time. The CDR3 DNA is TGTGCCAGCATCGACAGGAATAACTACGAGCAGTACTTC. It codes for CASIDRNNYEQYF. V usage is TRBV6-5 and J usage is TRBJ2-7; TRBD1 might be the D (6 bases). V was shortened by 7 bases and J by 3 bases, with 13 bases between the two germline ends. Germline V gene data show CDR1 as MNHEY and CDR2 as SVGAGI. CDR3 length equals 13 residues.

The chain has TRBV7-3 and TRBJ1-1, with D unresolved. Deletions cut 3 bases from V and 3 bases from J, with 11 bases between. In germline, CDR1 is SGHTA, CDR2 FQGTGA. CDR3 length: 14 amino acids. Here the CDR3 reads CASSFWGSDTEAFF. CDR3 coding DNA: TGTGCCAGCAGCTTTTGGGGTAGCGACACTGAAGCTTTCTTT.

The V gene is TRBV5-1, the J gene TRBJ1-1, with D unclear. The germline V gene encodes CDR1 SGHRS and CDR2 YFSETQ. This CDR3 is built from 16 residues. The V gene lost 4 bases and the J gene lost 5 bases, with 21 bases spanning the gap. The CDR3 DNA reads TGCGCCAGCAGCCCCACCGAGGTGTTTCTCGGGACTGAAGCTTTCTTT. As protein: CASSPTEVFLGTEAFF.

The chain is built from TRBV7-9 and TRBJ2-6, with 8 positions matching TRBD1. V was clipped by 5 bases and J by 4 bases; unmatched bases: 13. Looked up from germline, CDR1 is SEHNR and CDR2 is FQNEAQ (reference sequence). The CDR3 covers 18 residues. The CDR3 nucleotides read TGTGCCAGCAGCCGCGGGACAGGAGGGTTCTCGGGGGCCAACGTCCTGACTTTC. Its translation: CASSRGTGGFSGANVLTF.